This T cell receptor beta chain appears in the sequencing data of a study of T cells in Graves' hyperthyroidism and ophthalmopathy. Background on the study: Peripheral blood sampling occurred at initial diagnosis, before any treatment. Whole-study findings and limits: Most expanded thyroid clonotypes above 0.001 also appeared in blood.

This clonotype came up many times. The target antigen is unknown. This CDR3 contains 13 residues. CDR1 and CDR2 from the germline V gene are SGHRS and YFSETQ. V was trimmed by 0 bases and J by 6 bases, leaving 4 bases between them. Ophthalmopathy cases scored 3 or more on the Clinical Activity Score and 4 or more on NOSPECS grade, with duration below 3 months. Clinicians diagnosed patients from clinical symptoms, serum thyroxine and TRAb, thyroid ultrasound and orbital computed tomography. TCR beta CDR3 regions were amplified from RNA transcripts. The HTBI primer set served for first-round RT-PCR of the TCR CDR3. MiXCR was run by TCRdb on the multiplex PCR reads, yielding one entry per CDR3 protein. The table shows about 380,000 distinct CDR3 sequences, with roughly 20% occurring only once.

The chain has TRBV5-1 and TRBJ1-6; D gene unclear. The sequencing input was blood. The receptor was isolated from a man between 18 and 29 years old with Graves' ophthalmopathy. CDR3 residues: CASSLDSNSPLHF. CDR3 nucleotide sequence: TGCGCCAGCAGCTTGGACAGTAATTCACCCCTCCACTTT.